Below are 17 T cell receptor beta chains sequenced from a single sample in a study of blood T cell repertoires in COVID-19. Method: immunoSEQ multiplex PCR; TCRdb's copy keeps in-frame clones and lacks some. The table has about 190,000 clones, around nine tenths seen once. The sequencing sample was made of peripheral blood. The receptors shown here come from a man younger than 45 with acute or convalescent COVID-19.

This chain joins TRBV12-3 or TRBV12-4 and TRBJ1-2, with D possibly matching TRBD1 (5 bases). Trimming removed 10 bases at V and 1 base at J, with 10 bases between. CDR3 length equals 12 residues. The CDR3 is CATTGDNYGYTF. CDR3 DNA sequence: TGTGCCACCACGGGGGATAACTATGGCTACACCTTC.

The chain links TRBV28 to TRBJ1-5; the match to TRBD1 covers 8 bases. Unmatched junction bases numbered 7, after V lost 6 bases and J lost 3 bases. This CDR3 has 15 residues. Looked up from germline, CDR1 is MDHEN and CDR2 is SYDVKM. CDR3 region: CASRHRDRHNQPQHF. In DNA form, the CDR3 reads TGTGCCAGCAGACATCGGGACAGGCACAATCAGCCCCAGCATTTT.

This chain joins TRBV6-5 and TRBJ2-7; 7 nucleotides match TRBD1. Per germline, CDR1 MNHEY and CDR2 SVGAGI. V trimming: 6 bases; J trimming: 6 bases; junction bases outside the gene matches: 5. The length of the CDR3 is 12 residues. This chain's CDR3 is CASRDRPPEQYF. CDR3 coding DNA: TGTGCCAGCAGGGACAGGCCCCCCGAGCAGTACTTC.

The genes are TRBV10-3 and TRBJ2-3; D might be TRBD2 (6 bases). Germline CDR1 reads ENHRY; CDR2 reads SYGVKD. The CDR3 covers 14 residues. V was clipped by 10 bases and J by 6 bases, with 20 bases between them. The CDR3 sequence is CATRPGEPGDTQYF. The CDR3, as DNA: TGTGCCACAAGACCGGGGGAGCCGGGGGATACGCAGTATTTT.

The DNA of the CDR3 is TGTGCCAGCAGTCGGGACAGGGGAAGTGAAAAACTGTTTTTT. This gives the protein CASSRDRGSEKLFF. V is TRBV6-5 and J is TRBJ1-4; 10 bases fit TRBD1. The CDR3 sequence is 14 residues long. Germline-derived CDR1 and CDR2 are MNHEY and SVGAGI. Trimming cost V 5 bases and J 7 bases; bases outside gene matches: 4.

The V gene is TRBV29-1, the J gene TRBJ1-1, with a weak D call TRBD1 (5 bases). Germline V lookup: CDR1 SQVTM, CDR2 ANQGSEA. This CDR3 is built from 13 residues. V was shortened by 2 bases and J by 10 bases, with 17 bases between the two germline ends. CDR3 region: CSVERGTGRGAFF. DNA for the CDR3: TGCAGCGTTGAACGGGGGACCGGAAGAGGAGCTTTCTTT.

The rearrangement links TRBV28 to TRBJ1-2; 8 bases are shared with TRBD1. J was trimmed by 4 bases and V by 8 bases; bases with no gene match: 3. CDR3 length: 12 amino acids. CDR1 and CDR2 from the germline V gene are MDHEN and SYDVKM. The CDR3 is CASEDRAYGYTF. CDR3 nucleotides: TGTGCCAGCGAGGACAGGGCCTATGGCTACACCTTC.

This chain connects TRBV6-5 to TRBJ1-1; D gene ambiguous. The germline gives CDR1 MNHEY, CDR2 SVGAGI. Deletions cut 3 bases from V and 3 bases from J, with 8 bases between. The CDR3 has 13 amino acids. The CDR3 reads CASSYAGDTEAFF. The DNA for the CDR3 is TGTGCCAGCAGTTATGCAGGTGACACTGAAGCTTTCTTT.

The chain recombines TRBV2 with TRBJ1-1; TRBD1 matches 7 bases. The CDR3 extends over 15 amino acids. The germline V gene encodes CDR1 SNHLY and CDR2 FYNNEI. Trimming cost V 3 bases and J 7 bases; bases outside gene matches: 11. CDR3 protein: CASSETGRESGEAFF. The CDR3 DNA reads TGTGCCAGCAGTGAGACAGGGCGCGAGTCGGGTGAAGCTTTCTTT.

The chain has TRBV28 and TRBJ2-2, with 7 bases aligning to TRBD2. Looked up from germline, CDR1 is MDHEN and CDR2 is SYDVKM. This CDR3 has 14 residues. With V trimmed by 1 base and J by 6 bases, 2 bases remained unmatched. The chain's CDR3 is CASSLLGGAGELFF. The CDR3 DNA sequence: TGTGCCAGCAGTTTATTGGGGGGGGCCGGGGAGCTGTTTTTT.

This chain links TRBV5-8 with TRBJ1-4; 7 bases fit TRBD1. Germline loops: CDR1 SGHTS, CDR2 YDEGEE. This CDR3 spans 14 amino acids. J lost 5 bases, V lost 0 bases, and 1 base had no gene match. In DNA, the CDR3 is TGTGCCAGCAGCTTGGGGACAGGAAATGAAAAACTGTTTTTT. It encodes CASSLGTGNEKLFF. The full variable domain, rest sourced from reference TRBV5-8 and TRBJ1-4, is EAGVTQSPTHLIKTRGQQATLRCSPISGHTSVYWYQQALGLGLQFLLWYDEGEERNRGNFPPRFSGRQFPNYSSELNVNALELEDSALYLCASSLGTGNEKLFFGSGTQLSVL.

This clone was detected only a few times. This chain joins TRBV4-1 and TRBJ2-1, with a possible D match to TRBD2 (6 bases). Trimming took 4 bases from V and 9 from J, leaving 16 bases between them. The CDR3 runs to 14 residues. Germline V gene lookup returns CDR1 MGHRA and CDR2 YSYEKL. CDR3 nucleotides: TGCGCCAGCAGCCGGCTGGCGGTGGGAGGTGAGCAGTTCTTC. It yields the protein CASSRLAVGGEQFF.

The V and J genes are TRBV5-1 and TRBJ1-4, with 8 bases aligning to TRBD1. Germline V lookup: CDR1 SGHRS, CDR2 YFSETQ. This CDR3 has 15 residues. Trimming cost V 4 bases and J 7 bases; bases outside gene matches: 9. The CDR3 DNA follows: TGCGCCAGCAGCCTCGATGGACAGGGACGTGAAAAACTGTTTTTT. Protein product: CASSLDGQGREKLFF.

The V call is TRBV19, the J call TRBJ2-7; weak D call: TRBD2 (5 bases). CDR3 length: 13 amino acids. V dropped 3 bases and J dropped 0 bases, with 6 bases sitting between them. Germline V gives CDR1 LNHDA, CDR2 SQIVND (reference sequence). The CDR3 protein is CASSMGDSYEQYF. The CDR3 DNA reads TGTGCCAGTAGTATGGGAGACTCCTACGAGCAGTACTTC.

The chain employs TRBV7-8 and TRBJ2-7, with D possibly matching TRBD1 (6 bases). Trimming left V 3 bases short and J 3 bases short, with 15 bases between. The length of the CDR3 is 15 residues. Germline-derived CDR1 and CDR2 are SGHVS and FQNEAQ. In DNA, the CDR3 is TGTGCCAGCAGCTTGGGACAAGTACTCGTCTACGAGCAGTACTTC. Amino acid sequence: CASSLGQVLVYEQYF.

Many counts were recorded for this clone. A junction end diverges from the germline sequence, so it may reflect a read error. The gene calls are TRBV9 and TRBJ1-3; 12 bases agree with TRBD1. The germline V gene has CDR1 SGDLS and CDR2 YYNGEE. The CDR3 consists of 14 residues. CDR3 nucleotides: TGTGCCAGCAGCGTACTCTCCGGGACAGGGGGCTTGGATTTT. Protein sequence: CASSVLSGTGGLDF.

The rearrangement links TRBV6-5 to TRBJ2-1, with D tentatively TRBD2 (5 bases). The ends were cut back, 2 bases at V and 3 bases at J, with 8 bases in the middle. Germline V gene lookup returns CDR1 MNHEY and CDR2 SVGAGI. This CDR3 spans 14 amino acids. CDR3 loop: CASSYVGDYNEQFF. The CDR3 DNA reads TGTGCCAGCAGTTACGTCGGGGACTACAATGAGCAGTTCTTC.